A selection of T cell receptor beta chains follows, all from one sample in a study of T-cell reconstitution after alpha-beta-depleted transplantation in children. TCRdb reprocessed the PCR reads via MiXCR and lists one record per CDR3 protein. Here the sample spans 750,000 to 950,000 distinct CDR3 sequences, less than 20% being singletons. Specimen: PBMCs, mostly from graft donor cells, collected 360 days after TCRalphabeta/CD19-depleted stem cell transplant. These receptor sequences come from a male patient younger than 18 who had a stem cell transplant for acute lymphoblastic leukemia, so the T cells may come from the graft donor. Both conserved end residues are part of each CDR3. Fields, in order: clone size, J gene, D gene, V gene, CDR3 length, CDR3 DNA, CDR3 protein. The D gene is left open where the match is weak. Size tells how often a clone was seen (once, few, many) or the class of an expanded clone, and some rows leave it out.

NA | TRBJ2-7 | TRBD1 | TRBV3-1 | 17 | TGTGCCAGCAGCCCCTTAGTTGGACAGGGGAAATTCTACGAGCAGTACTTC | CASSPLVGQGKFYEQYF
few | TRBJ2-2 | NA | TRBV27 | 14 | TGTGCCAGCAGCCTGGGGACAAGGGCCGGGGAGCTGTTTTTT | CASSLGTRAGELFF
NA | TRBJ1-5 | NA | TRBV7-2 | 15 | TGTGCCAGCAGCTTTGTTTCTCAGGGAGTTCAGCCCCAGCATTTT | CASSFVSQGVQPQHF
few | TRBJ1-2 | TRBD1 | TRBV20-1 | 14 | TGCAGTGCTAGAGATGGGGCAGGGGGCTATGGCTACACCTTC | CSARDGAGGYGYTF
few | TRBJ2-4 | NA | TRBV4-1 | 15 | TGCGCCAGCAGCCCCACACTAGTTTCTAAAAACATTCAGTACTTC | CASSPTLVSKNIQYF
NA | TRBJ1-5 | NA | TRBV6-1 | 17 | TGTGCCAGCAGATCCTTCTGGGGGACGGCCGGCAATCAGCCCCAGCATTTT | CASRSFWGTAGNQPQHF
NA | TRBJ2-5 | TRBD2 | TRBV18 | 16 | TGTGCCAGCTCACCACCTTTTAGCGGGAGCGAGGAGACCCAGTACTTC | CASSPPFSGSEETQYF
few | TRBJ2-7 | NA | TRBV28 | 12 | TGTGCCAGCACCTTTGGGCCCCGGGAGCAGTACTTC | CASTFGPREQYF
many | TRBJ2-5 | TRBD2 | TRBV15 | 15 | TGTGCCACCAGCAGAGAGGGAGCGGGAGCAGAGACCCAGTACTTC | CATSREGAGAETQYF
few | TRBJ2-2 | NA | TRBV2 | 18 | TGTGCCAGCAGTGAAGCCCTCTCCATCGGGGGCAGCACCGGGGAGCTGTTTTTT | CASSEALSIGGSTGELFF
few | TRBJ2-3 | NA | TRBV9 | 15 | TGTGCCAGCAGCGTGACAACCGGGACTACAGATACGCAGTATTTT | CASSVTTGTTDTQYF
few | TRBJ2-5 | TRBD1 | TRBV7-3 | 14 | TGTGCCAGCAGCTCGACAGGGGGGGAAGAGACCCAGTACTTC | CASSSTGGEETQYF
NA | TRBJ2-1 | NA | TRBV12-3/TRBV12-4 | 12 | TGTGCCAGCAGTCCTTTTGGAGATTTTCGGTTCTTC | CASSPFGDFRFF
NA | TRBJ2-3 | TRBD2 | TRBV5-1 | 16 | TGCGCCAGCAGCATCCTAGCGGGAGGAACCACAGATACGCAGTATTTT | CASSILAGGTTDTQYF
NA | TRBJ1-2 | TRBD1 | TRBV19 | 14 | TGTGCCAGTAGTATCCTTACAGGGGAGTCTGGCTACACCTTC | CASSILTGESGYTF
NA | TRBJ1-1 | NA | TRBV10-1 | 15 | TGCGCCAGCAGTGAGAGTGGAGGGGGGCACACTGAAGCTTTCTTT | CASSESGGGHTEAFF
NA | TRBJ2-2 | TRBD2 | TRBV13 | 18 | TGTGCCAGCAGACCCACCCGGCTAGCGGGAACGAACACCGGGGAGCTGTTTTTT | CASRPTRLAGTNTGELFF
few | TRBJ2-1 | NA | TRBV19 | 15 | TGTGCCAGTAGTATTACCACTTACCTGGGCAATGAGCAGTTCTTC | CASSITTYLGNEQFF
few | TRBJ2-1 | NA | TRBV20-1 | 16 | TGCAGTGCTAGAGTGGTTCTGAGGGGTTCCTACAATGAGCAGTTCTTC | CSARVVLRGSYNEQFF
NA | TRBJ2-7 | NA | TRBV19 | 13 | TGTGCCAGTAGTATGGGCGTCTCCTACGAGCAGTACTTC | CASSMGVSYEQYF
few | TRBJ2-5 | TRBD2 | TRBV4-1 | 18 | TGCGCCAGCAGCCAAGTTGGGTTTCTAGCGGGAGGTCGGGAGACCCAGTACTTC | CASSQVGFLAGGRETQYF
NA | TRBJ2-7 | TRBD2 | TRBV5-1 | 16 | TGCGCCAGCAGCCTTGGCCGACTAGCGGGAGTCTACGAGCAGTACTTC | CASSLGRLAGVYEQYF
few | TRBJ2-3 | TRBD1 | TRBV7-3 | 15 | TGTGCCAGCAGCCCCTGGGACAGGGCGGCAGATACGCAGTATTTT | CASSPWDRAADTQYF
NA | TRBJ2-2 | TRBD2 | TRBV5-1 | 19 | TGCGCCAGCAGCGAGGCGCTAGCGGGAGTGGCGGCGAACACCGGGGAGCTGTTTTTT | CASSEALAGVAANTGELFF
NA | TRBJ1-2 | NA | TRBV5-1 | 14 | TGCGCCAGCAGCCTCGGAAGGGTTAACTATGGCTACACCTTC | CASSLGRVNYGYTF
many | TRBJ2-7 | NA | TRBV25-1 | 16 | TGTGCCAGCAGTCTCCAGGGACATTTAGGAGTCTACGAGCAGTACTTC | CASSLQGHLGVYEQYF
few | TRBJ2-5 | NA | TRBV5-1 | 15 | TGCGCCAGCAGCTTGGATGGGGTGAGGGATGAGACCCAGTACTTC | CASSLDGVRDETQYF
NA | TRBJ1-5 | NA | TRBV2 | 14 | TGTGCCAGCAGTGACGGGGACATCAATCAGCCCCAGCATTTT | CASSDGDINQPQHF
NA | TRBJ2-6 | TRBD1 | TRBV7-6 | 17 | TGTGCCAGCAGCTCTGGACAGGGGGCTACCGGGGCCAACGTCCTGACTTTC | CASSSGQGATGANVLTF
NA | TRBJ2-4 | NA | TRBV24-1 | 18 | TGTGCCACCAGTGACCGCGCCCCCTCTATTAGGGAAAAAAACATTCAGTACTTC | CATSDRAPSIREKNIQYF
NA | TRBJ2-1 | NA | TRBV5-1 | 17 | TGCGCCAGCAGCTCCCCCCTTCGGGTAGCGGTCTACAATGAGCAGTTCTTC | CASSSPLRVAVYNEQFF
few | TRBJ1-2 | NA | TRBV20-1 | 13 | TGCAGTGCCGAGAACAAAAGGATCTATGGCTACACCTTC | CSAENKRIYGYTF
many | TRBJ2-1 | NA | TRBV25-1 | 13 | TGTGCCAGCAGTAAAACAGGGCCGGCTGAGCAGTTCTTC | CASSKTGPAEQFF
many | TRBJ1-1 | NA | TRBV2 | 13 | TGTGCCAGCAGTGCCGCCCTAACTACTGAAGCTTTCTTT | CASSAALTTEAFF
NA | TRBJ2-7 | NA | TRBV2 | 13 | TGTGCCAGCAGAGCAGACAGTATCTACGAGCAGTACTTC | CASRADSIYEQYF
NA | TRBJ2-5 | NA | TRBV15 | 13 | TGTGCCACCAGCAGAGTCACCGGGGGGACCCAGTACTTC | CATSRVTGGTQYF